This T cell receptor beta chain derives from a study of cytomegalovirus exposure and HLA in healthy donors. Study-wide points: While the bulk of TCR sequences proved rare, some public TCRs turned up in many donors.

On this clone itself: The antigen remains undetermined.

Some clones are missing from TCRdb's copy, which holds only in-frame ones; the method was immunoSEQ multiplex PCR. This repertoire shows under 250,000 clones, approximately 87% found once; its top ten account for about 6%. Sequenced sample: PBMCs. This clonotype originated in a woman between 18 and 29 years old in good health and CMV-seronegative.

The CDR3 here is CSVEQDGIRVLQFF. The CDR3 DNA follows: TGCAGCGTTGAGCAGGACGGGATACGGGTCCTGCAGTTCTTC. The chain employs TRBV29-1 and TRBJ2-1, with a weak D call TRBD2 (5 bases). CDR3 size: 14 residues. V lost 3 bases and J 12 bases, leaving 21 bases between the germline ends. The V gene's germline CDR1 is SQVTM and CDR2 ANQGSEA.